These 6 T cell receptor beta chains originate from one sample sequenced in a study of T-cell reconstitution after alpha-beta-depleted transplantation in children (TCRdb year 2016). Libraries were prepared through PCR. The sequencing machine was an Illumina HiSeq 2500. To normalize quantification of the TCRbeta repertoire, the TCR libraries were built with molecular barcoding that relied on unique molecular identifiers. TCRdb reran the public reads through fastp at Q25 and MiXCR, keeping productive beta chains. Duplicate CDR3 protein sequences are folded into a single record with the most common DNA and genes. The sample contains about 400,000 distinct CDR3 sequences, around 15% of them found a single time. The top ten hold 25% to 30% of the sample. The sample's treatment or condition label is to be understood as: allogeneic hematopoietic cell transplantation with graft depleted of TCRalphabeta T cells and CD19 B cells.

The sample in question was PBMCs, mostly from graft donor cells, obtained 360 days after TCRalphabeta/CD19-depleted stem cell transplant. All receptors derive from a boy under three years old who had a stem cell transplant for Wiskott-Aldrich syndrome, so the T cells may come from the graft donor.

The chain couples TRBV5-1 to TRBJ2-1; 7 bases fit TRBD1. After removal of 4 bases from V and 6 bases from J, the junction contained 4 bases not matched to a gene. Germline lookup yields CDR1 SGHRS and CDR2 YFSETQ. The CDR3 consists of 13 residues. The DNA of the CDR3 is TGCGCCAGCAGCAGAAACAGGGGCAATGAGCAGTTCTTC. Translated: CASSRNRGNEQFF. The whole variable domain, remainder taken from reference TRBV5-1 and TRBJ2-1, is KAGVTQTPRYLIKTRGQQVTLSCSPISGHRSVSWYQQTPGQGLQFLFEYFSETQRNKGNFPGRFSGRQFSNSRSEMNVSTLELGDSALYLCASSRNRGNEQFFGPGTRLTVL.

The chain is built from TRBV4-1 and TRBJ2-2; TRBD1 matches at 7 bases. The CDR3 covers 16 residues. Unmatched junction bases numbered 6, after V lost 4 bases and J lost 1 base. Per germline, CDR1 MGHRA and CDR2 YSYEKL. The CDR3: CASSRSQGMNTGELFF. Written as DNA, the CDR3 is TGCGCCAGCAGCCGTTCACAGGGGATGAACACCGGGGAGCTGTTTTTT.

The CDR3 loop reads CASSWTGVPDTEAFF. The DNA of the CDR3 is TGCGCCAGCAGCTGGACAGGGGTTCCAGACACTGAAGCTTTCTTT. The rearrangement uses TRBV5-1 and TRBJ1-1; TRBD1 matches 9 bases. The CDR3 totals 15 residues. Germline lookup yields CDR1 SGHRS and CDR2 YFSETQ. V was pared by 3 bases and J by 3 bases, with 6 bases of the junction left unmatched.

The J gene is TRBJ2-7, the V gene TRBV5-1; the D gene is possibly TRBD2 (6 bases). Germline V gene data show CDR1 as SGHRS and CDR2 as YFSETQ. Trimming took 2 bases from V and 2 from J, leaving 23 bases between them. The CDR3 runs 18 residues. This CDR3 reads CASSFVGGAGPPTYEQYF. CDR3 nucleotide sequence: TGCGCCAGCAGCTTCGTGGGGGGTGCAGGGCCCCCTACCTACGAGCAGTACTTC.

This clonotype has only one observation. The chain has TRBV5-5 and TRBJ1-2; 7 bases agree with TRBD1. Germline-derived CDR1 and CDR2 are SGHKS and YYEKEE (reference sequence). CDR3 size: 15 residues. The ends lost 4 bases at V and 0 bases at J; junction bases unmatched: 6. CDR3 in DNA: TGTGCCAGCAGCCAAGACAGGGCAGCTAACTATGGCTACACCTTC. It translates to CASSQDRAANYGYTF.

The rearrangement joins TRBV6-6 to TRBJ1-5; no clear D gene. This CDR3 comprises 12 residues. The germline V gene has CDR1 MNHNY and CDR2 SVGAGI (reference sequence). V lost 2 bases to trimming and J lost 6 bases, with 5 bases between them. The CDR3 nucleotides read TGTGCCAGCAGTTACCGATCTCAGCCCCAGCATTTT. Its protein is CASSYRSQPQHF.